The text below deals with one TCR beta chain. Germline lookup yields CDR1 LNHNV and CDR2 YYDKDF (reference sequence). Trimming pared 0 bases from V and 0 bases from J, leaving 12 bases between. This CDR3 is 17 amino acids long. The sample belongs to a study of blood T cell repertoires in COVID-19. Each recovered donor of Cohort 3 presented with two negative PCRs, clearance, or symptom resolution. Per the original methods: Quantification of nucleated cells was approximated via reference gene primer amplification. Assay: immunoSEQ multiplex PCR; the TCRdb copy retains only in-frame clones and omits some. V and J calls and clone size come straight from that table; D and trimming were deduced from the DNA. The sample has around 240,000 clones, approximately 83% seen once.

The receptor was derived from a woman between 50 and 59 years old who had recovered from COVID-19. The chain recombines TRBV15 with TRBJ1-3, with D possibly matching TRBD1 (6 bases). Material for sequencing was PBMCs or T cells enriched from blood (not recorded which). As DNA, the CDR3 is TGTGCCACCAGCAGAGATCGCGGGGGCGCCTCTGGAAACACCATATATTTT. It yields the protein CATSRDRGGASGNTIYF.